Following are 28 T cell receptor beta chains from one sample sequenced in a study of human T cells and chemical hapten exposure. MiXCR was run by TCRdb on the RACE reads, yielding one entry per CDR3 protein. The sample has about 83,000 distinct CDR3 sequences, 7.5% to 9.5% seen once; the top ten hold less than 2%. Time point defined: patch test 1, 2 weeks after DPC sensitization. Treatment in this sample: therapeutic diphenylcyclopropenone sensitization with weekly scalp DPC. Sequenced material: whole blood, taken in connection with sensitization to the hapten diphenylcyclopropenone (DPC). These receptors were collected from a woman in her 30s with alopecia areata. Some clones in this sample may be carry-over from other donors' samples.

At least ten counts were recorded for this clonotype. In DNA, the CDR3 is TGTGCCAGCAGTCCGGGACAGGGGCAGCCCCAGCATTTT. It yields the protein CASSPGQGQPQHF. The rearrangement uses TRBV25-1 and TRBJ1-5, with 10 positions matching TRBD1. J lost 7 bases, V lost 5 bases, and 2 bases had no gene match. Germline V gives CDR1 MGHDK, CDR2 SYGVNS. The CDR3 runs to 13 residues.

In this sample, this clonotype turned up a few times. The chain carries TRBV7-8 and TRBJ1-2, with a weak D call TRBD1 (6 bases). The CDR3 runs 15 residues. With 0 bases removed from V and 4 bases from J, the gap between germline ends came to 12 bases. Germline loops: CDR1 SGHVS, CDR2 FQNEAQ. CDR3: CASSLAGQNSYGYTF. The CDR3 DNA reads as TGTGCCAGCAGCTTAGCTGGACAGAATAGCTATGGCTACACCTTC. The variable domain in full, completed from reference TRBV7-8 and TRBJ1-2, reads GAGVSQSPRYKVAKRGQDVALRCDPISGHVSLFWYQQALGQGPEFLTYFQNEAQLDKSGLPSDRFFAERPEGSVSTLKIQRTQQEDSAVYLCASSLAGQNSYGYTFGSGTRLTVV.

This clonotype was seen a few times. This chain links TRBV7-2 with TRBJ1-1, with TRBD1 as a possible D gene (5 bases). CDR1 and CDR2 from the germline V gene are SGHTA and FQGNSA. This CDR3 comprises 14 residues. V was shortened by 5 bases and J by 0 bases, with 10 bases between the two germline ends. The CDR3 loop is CASSTRQMNTEAFF. The CDR3 bases are TGTGCCAGCAGCACAAGACAGATGAACACTGAAGCTTTCTTT.

As concerns this clonotype: This may be a read error, as it is one base from a much larger clone. V usage is TRBV6-6 and J usage is TRBJ2-7, with D unresolved. The CDR3 consists of 14 residues. The germline gives CDR1 MNHNY, CDR2 SVGAGI (reference sequence). CDR3 in DNA: TGTGCCAGCAGTTACGAGAGCTACTCCGACGAGCAGTACTTC. Translated: CASSYESYSDEQYF.

This clonotype occurred a few times. The chain combines TRBV27 with TRBJ2-7, with D maybe TRBD2 (5 bases). The CDR3 runs to 15 residues. V lost 0 bases, J lost 9 bases, and 18 bases lay in between. In germline, CDR1 is MNHEY, CDR2 SMNVEV (reference sequence). The CDR3 DNA follows: TGTGCCAGCAGTTTATCCCCGGGTGCGTCAGGAGGGCAGTACTTC. Its protein product is CASSLSPGASGGQYF.

The genes are TRBV2 and TRBJ1-5, with D hard to call. The CDR3 sequence is 14 residues long. CDR1 is SNHLY and CDR2 is FYNNEI in the germline V gene. V was clipped by 4 bases and J by 0 bases, with 7 bases between them. CDR3 residues: CASSVSHSNQPQHF. DNA of the CDR3: TGTGCCAGCAGTGTTTCACATAGCAATCAGCCCCAGCATTTT.

This clonotype was picked up a small number of times. The chain couples TRBV5-1 to TRBJ1-6; possible D gene TRBD1, 6 bases. Germline lookup yields CDR1 SGHRS and CDR2 YFSETQ. Trimming cost V 4 bases and J 4 bases, with 12 bases left between them. This CDR3 is built from 15 residues. This CDR3 reads CASSPGTLYNSPLHF. Written as DNA, the CDR3 is TGCGCCAGCAGCCCCGGGACACTTTATAATTCACCCCTCCACTTT. Complete variable domain (other parts from reference TRBV5-1 and TRBJ1-6): KAGVTQTPRYLIKTRGQQVTLSCSPISGHRSVSWYQQTPGQGLQFLFEYFSETQRNKGNFPGRFSGRQFSNSRSEMNVSTLELGDSALYLCASSPGTLYNSPLHFGNGTRLTVT.

This clonotype occurred a few times. The rearrangement uses TRBV30 and TRBJ2-5, with TRBD1 matching over 9 bases. After removal of 2 bases from V and 7 bases from J, the junction contained 8 bases not matched to a gene. CDR3 length: 14 amino acids. Germline CDR1 reads GTSNPN; CDR2 reads SVGIG (reference sequence). The CDR3 sequence is CAWSSDRGSGTQYF. The CDR3 DNA sequence: TGTGCCTGGAGTTCAGACAGGGGGTCAGGGACCCAGTACTTC.

This clonotype came up a few times. This sequence joins TRBV5-8 and TRBJ2-3; D unclear. V was shortened by 0 bases and J by 1 base, with 15 bases between the two germline ends. This CDR3 is 17 amino acids long. The germline gives CDR1 SGHTS, CDR2 YDEGEE. CDR3 nucleotide sequence: TGTGCCAGCAGCTTGGCTAGATCGCAGTACGGCACAGATACGCAGTATTTT. Protein product: CASSLARSQYGTDTQYF.

The table lists this clonotype with many counts. The rearrangement joins TRBV3-1 to TRBJ2-3; D may be TRBD2 (6 bases). This CDR3 contains 13 residues. Germline V gene data show CDR1 as LGHDT and CDR2 as YNNKEL (reference sequence). The V end was cut by 1 base, the J end by 9 bases, with 11 bases between. The CDR3 region has the DNA TGTGCCAGCAGCCAAGGGCAGGGAGGAACGCAGTATTTT. Protein sequence: CASSQGQGGTQYF.

This clonotype was recorded at least ten times. This chain links TRBV9 with TRBJ1-1, with a weak D call TRBD1 (6 bases). The germline CDR1 and CDR2 sequences are SGDLS and YYNGEE. The CDR3 has 15 amino acids. Trimming shortened V by 0 bases and J by 6 bases, and 15 bases separated the two germline ends. For the CDR3, the DNA is TGTGCCAGCAGCGTAGTTAGGGGGATGGCGGCTGAAGCTTTCTTT. Translation gives CASSVVRGMAAEAFF.

This clonotype appeared many times. J is TRBJ2-5 and V is TRBV6-5; D gene uncertain. Trimming removed 2 bases from V and 0 bases from J, with 16 bases in between. Germline CDR1 reads MNHEY; CDR2 reads SVGAGI. The CDR3 totals 17 residues. The CDR3 DNA reads TGTGCCAGCAGTTACGGTTTGTGGCGGACGAACCAAGAGACCCAGTACTTC. It encodes CASSYGLWRTNQETQYF.

The chain joins TRBV2 to TRBJ1-1, with D maybe TRBD1 (5 bases). Germline-derived CDR1 and CDR2 are SNHLY and FYNNEI. The V and J ends lost 3 bases and 1 base respectively, with 15 bases between them. This CDR3 has 16 residues. The CDR3 DNA follows: TGTGCCAGCAGTGAGCTACCGGGACTTTCGAACACTGAAGCTTTCTTT. Translation: CASSELPGLSNTEAFF.

The CDR3, as DNA: TGTGCCAGCAGGACAGGCACTGGGGACATTCAGTACTTC. Translated, it gives CASRTGTGDIQYF. This rearrangement joins TRBV6-1 to TRBJ2-4, with D possibly matching TRBD1 (6 bases). The ends were cut back, 6 bases at V and 8 bases at J, with 14 bases in the middle. This CDR3 has 13 amino acids. Germline lookup yields CDR1 MNHNS and CDR2 SASEGT.

This clonotype has ten or more counts. The chain combines TRBV5-1 with TRBJ1-6; D remains ambiguous. V gave up 4 bases and J gave up 14 bases, with 22 bases separating them. Germline assignment: CDR1 SGHRS and CDR2 YFSETQ. The CDR3 has 15 residues. CDR3: CASSPEGLNSQALHF. The CDR3 DNA reads TGCGCCAGCAGCCCGGAAGGGCTGAATTCTCAGGCCCTCCACTTT.

This clonotype was observed at least ten times. V is TRBV12-3 or TRBV12-4 and J is TRBJ2-3; no definite D call. Trimming removed 5 bases at V and 2 bases at J, with 8 bases between. The CDR3 contains 13 residues. Written as DNA, the CDR3 is TGTGCCAGCAGTCCACGTCTCACAGATACGCAGTATTTT. Its protein is CASSPRLTDTQYF.

This clonotype has a handful of counts. CDR3 nucleotides: TGTGCCAGCAGTTTCCGGGGCCAAAACATTCAGTACTTC. Residues: CASSFRGQNIQYF. This chain links TRBV12-3 or TRBV12-4 with TRBJ2-4, with D perhaps assigned TRBD1 or TRBD2 (5 bases each). CDR3 length: 13 residues. Trimming cost V 3 bases and J 5 bases, with 8 bases left between them.

In this sample, this clonotype turned up many times. The chain joins TRBV18 to TRBJ2-7; D might be TRBD2 (6 bases). The CDR3 loop spans 14 amino acids. Germline CDR1 KGHSH, CDR2 LQKENI. V gave up 0 bases and J gave up 2 bases, with 8 bases separating them. The DNA of the CDR3 is TGTGCCAGCTCACCACCGGCGGGGACCTACGAGCAGTACTTC. Translating gives CASSPPAGTYEQYF.

This clonotype was picked up a small number of times. The J gene is TRBJ2-1, the V gene TRBV12-3 or TRBV12-4; perhaps TRBD1 as D (6 bases). The length of the CDR3 is 14 residues. The V and J ends lost 0 bases and 5 bases respectively, with 8 bases between them. The CDR3 DNA reads as TGTGCCAGCAGTTTAGCGCAGGGGCACAATGAGCAGTTCTTC. This encodes CASSLAQGHNEQFF.

This clonotype was counted at least ten times. The DNA of the CDR3 is TGTGCCAGCAGCGGCAGCGTGGGCGAAAAACTGTTTTTT. Protein: CASSGSVGEKLFF. This chain links TRBV9 with TRBJ1-4, with unresolved D. The V gene lost 3 bases and the J gene lost 8 bases, with 11 bases spanning the gap. Per the germline V gene, CDR1 is SGDLS and CDR2 is YYNGEE. CDR3 length equals 13 residues. Full variable domain (outside the CDR3, taken from reference TRBV9 and TRBJ1-4): DSGVTQTPKHLITATGQRVTLRCSPRSGDLSVYWYQQSLDQGLQFLIQYYNGEERAKGNILERFSAQQFPDLHSELNLSSLELGDSALYFCASSGSVGEKLFFGSGTQLSVL.

CDR3 in DNA: TGTGCCAGCAGCTTAGTTGAGAACACTGAAGCTTTCTTT. Amino acids: CASSLVENTEAFF. The V call is TRBV7-2, the J call TRBJ1-1; no reliable D call. Germline values: CDR1 SGHTA, CDR2 FQGNSA. V was pared by 1 base and J by 1 base, with 4 bases between. The CDR3 is 13 amino acids.

This clonotype was recorded many times. The chain joins TRBV12-3 or TRBV12-4 to TRBJ2-7; 8 nucleotides line up with TRBD1. V lost 3 bases to trimming and J lost 4 bases; unmatched junction nucleotides: 14. The CDR3 loop spans 17 amino acids. The CDR3 reads CASSFGYRGQAFYEQYF. The DNA for the CDR3 is TGTGCCAGCAGTTTCGGGTATCGGGGACAGGCGTTTTACGAGCAGTACTTC.

This clonotype was seen more than once but under ten times. The chain employs TRBV12-3 or TRBV12-4 and TRBJ1-5; no firm D call. Trimming stripped 3 bases from V and 0 bases from J, with 6 bases between. The CDR3 is 14 amino acids. The CDR3 DNA sequence: TGTGCCAGCAGTTTTGGGTATAGCAATCAGCCCCAGCATTTT. Protein product: CASSFGYSNQPQHF.

This clonotype appeared many times. The chain has TRBV20-1 and TRBJ2-3; TRBD1 agrees at 10 bases. Per the germline V gene, CDR1 is DFQATT and CDR2 is SNEGSKA (reference sequence). The CDR3 consists of 16 residues. With V trimmed by 3 bases and J by 4 bases, 10 bases remained unmatched. CDR3 sequence reads: CSARGMGQGSSDTQYF. The CDR3 region has the DNA TGCAGTGCTAGGGGTATGGGACAGGGGTCCTCAGATACGCAGTATTTT.

Only a few counts were recorded for this clonotype. The genes are TRBV12-3 or TRBV12-4 and TRBJ1-1, with TRBD1 matching 9 bases. Trimming cost V 5 bases and J 3 bases; bases outside gene matches: 7. This CDR3 region has 15 residues. This chain's CDR3 is CASSPAQGAYTEAFF. As DNA, the CDR3 is TGTGCCAGCAGTCCGGCACAGGGGGCGTACACTGAAGCTTTCTTT.

In this sample, this clonotype turned up many times. The chain is built from TRBV2 and TRBJ2-1; D tentatively fits TRBD1 or TRBD2 (6 bases each). The length of the CDR3 is 14 residues. Looked up from germline, CDR1 is SNHLY and CDR2 is FYNNEI. With 6 bases removed from V and 6 bases from J, the gap between germline ends came to 15 bases. The CDR3 nucleotides read TGTGCCAGCAGGGGTTCGGGGGCTGTCAATGAGCAGTTCTTC. It specifies CASRGSGAVNEQFF.

The chain carries TRBV11-3 and TRBJ2-3; D is perhaps TRBD1 or TRBD2 (5 bases each). CDR3 size: 16 residues. Trimming shortened V by 2 bases and J by 4 bases, and 16 bases separated the two germline ends. Germline-derived CDR1 and CDR2 are SGHNT and YENEEA. CDR3 region: CASSLPPGKGADTQYF. DNA of the CDR3: TGTGCCAGCAGCTTACCCCCAGGGAAGGGAGCAGATACGCAGTATTTT.

This clonotype was detected many times. The chain couples TRBV3-1 to TRBJ1-1, with D maybe TRBD1 (5 bases). The CDR3 extends over 12 amino acids. Germline CDR1 reads LGHDT; CDR2 reads YNNKEL (reference sequence). V lost 10 bases to trimming and J lost 4 bases, with 13 bases between them. The CDR3 sequence is CATVSGSTEAFF. Written as DNA, the CDR3 is TGTGCCACCGTCTCAGGGAGCACTGAAGCTTTCTTT.